Listed below are T cell receptor beta chains from one sample, sequenced in a study of shared clonotypes between healthy human individuals. Using immunoSEQ multiplex PCR, the repertoire was profiled, and TCRdb retains in-frame clones only, with some absent. The table has over 2,000,000 clones, about 93% seen once. Sequenced material: naive CD8+ T cells from PBMCs. All receptors derive from a man younger than 35 in good health. Some clones in this sample may be carry-over from other donors' samples. The CDR3 runs from the conserved cysteine through the conserved F or W. D genes are given only for firm matches. Size tells how often a clone was seen (once, few, many) or the class of an expanded clone, and some rows leave it out.

CDR3 DNA: TGTGCCAGCAGCAGCGGGAGGGCCGGGGAAGAGCAGTTCTTC; CDR3 protein: CASSSGRAGEEQFF; clone size: NA; D gene: TRBD2; J gene: TRBJ2-1; V gene: TRBV13
CDR3 DNA: TGCAGCGGGGCAGACCGCTACGAGCAGTACTTC; CDR3 protein: CSGADRYEQYF; clone size: NA; D gene: NA; J gene: TRBJ2-7; V gene: TRBV29-1
CDR3 DNA: TGCGCCAGCAGCCCCGGGACAGGGGGCTCCTACGAGCAGTACTTC; CDR3 protein: CASSPGTGGSYEQYF; clone size: once; D gene: TRBD1; J gene: TRBJ2-7; V gene: TRBV4-1
CDR3 DNA: TGTGCCAGCAGCTCGCTTACTAGCGGCGCCTACAATGAGCAGTTCTTC; CDR3 protein: CASSSLTSGAYNEQFF; clone size: NA; D gene: TRBD2; J gene: TRBJ2-1; V gene: TRBV11-1
CDR3 DNA: TGTGCCAGCAGTTTACGCGGGACAGGGGGCGAAAAACTGTTTTTT; CDR3 protein: CASSLRGTGGEKLFF; clone size: NA; D gene: TRBD1; J gene: TRBJ1-4; V gene: TRBV27
CDR3 DNA: TGCGCCAGCAGTGCCTCGGGACTAGCAAGCTACAATGAGCAGTTCTTC; CDR3 protein: CASSASGLASYNEQFF; clone size: NA; D gene: TRBD2; J gene: TRBJ2-1; V gene: TRBV23-1
CDR3 DNA: TGTGCCAGCAGTGACTCCCCGGGACGGCACTATGGCTACACCTTC; CDR3 protein: CASSDSPGRHYGYTF; clone size: NA; D gene: NA; J gene: TRBJ1-2; V gene: TRBV2
CDR3 DNA: TGTGCCAGCAGCTTCGGGAGCCCTACCTACGAGCAGTACTTC; CDR3 protein: CASSFGSPTYEQYF; clone size: NA; D gene: NA; J gene: TRBJ2-7; V gene: TRBV7-2
CDR3 DNA: TGCGCCAGCAGCTTAACAGGGTCCTCCTACGAGCAGTACTTC; CDR3 protein: CASSLTGSSYEQYF; clone size: NA; D gene: NA; J gene: TRBJ2-7; V gene: TRBV5-1
CDR3 DNA: TGTGCCAGCAGTTACTCATCGGAAGGGGGCACTGAAGCTTTCTTT; CDR3 protein: CASSYSSEGGTEAFF; clone size: NA; D gene: NA; J gene: TRBJ1-1; V gene: TRBV6-6
CDR3 DNA: TGTGCCTGCAGCCCAAGGAACCCCGGAAACACCATATATTTT; CDR3 protein: CACSPRNPGNTIYF; clone size: NA; D gene: NA; J gene: TRBJ1-3; V gene: TRBV7-6
CDR3 DNA: TGTGCCAGCAGTTACTCAGGGGGAGCCGGGGAGCTGTTTTTT; CDR3 protein: CASSYSGGAGELFF; clone size: NA; D gene: NA; J gene: TRBJ2-2; V gene: TRBV6-5
CDR3 DNA: TGTGCCAGCAGTTTCAGCGTGAACACTGAAGCTTTCTTT; CDR3 protein: CASSFSVNTEAFF; clone size: NA; D gene: NA; J gene: TRBJ1-1; V gene: TRBV28
CDR3 DNA: TGTGCCAGCAGTTTATCAGGGGTGGGTCAGCCCCAGCATTTT; CDR3 protein: CASSLSGVGQPQHF; clone size: NA; D gene: NA; J gene: TRBJ1-5; V gene: TRBV27
CDR3 DNA: TGTGCCAGCAGTCCCTATCAAAGTCTAACAAGCGGCTACGAGCAGTACTTC; CDR3 protein: CASSPYQSLTSGYEQYF; clone size: NA; D gene: NA; J gene: TRBJ2-7; V gene: TRBV27
CDR3 DNA: TGTGCCAGCAGTTACGTTCGGGGGGCTACAGATACGCAGTATTTT; CDR3 protein: CASSYVRGATDTQYF; clone size: NA; D gene: NA; J gene: TRBJ2-3; V gene: TRBV6-5
CDR3 DNA: TGTGCCAGCAGCTTAAGTTTAGTTGCAACTAATGAAAAACTGTTTTTT; CDR3 protein: CASSLSLVATNEKLFF; clone size: NA; D gene: NA; J gene: TRBJ1-4; V gene: TRBV11-2
CDR3 DNA: TGTGCCAGCAGTTTACCTGGGACAGGGTACACCGGGGAGCTGTTTTTT; CDR3 protein: CASSLPGTGYTGELFF; clone size: NA; D gene: TRBD1; J gene: TRBJ2-2; V gene: TRBV27
CDR3 DNA: TGTGCCATCAGTGGGTGGGGACTAGCGGGAGTTGGGACATCCTACAATGAGCAGTTCTTC; CDR3 protein: CAISGWGLAGVGTSYNEQFF; clone size: NA; D gene: TRBD2; J gene: TRBJ2-1; V gene: TRBV10-3
CDR3 DNA: TGCGCCAGCAGCCAAGACGGGGGGCAGGGATTGAGTGAAGCTTTCTTT; CDR3 protein: CASSQDGGQGLSEAFF; clone size: NA; D gene: NA; J gene: TRBJ1-1; V gene: TRBV4-1
CDR3 DNA: TGTGCCAGCAGCCCGATAGGGGACACGAACACTGAAGCTTTCTTT; CDR3 protein: CASSPIGDTNTEAFF; clone size: few; D gene: NA; J gene: TRBJ1-1; V gene: TRBV7-6
CDR3 DNA: TGTGCCAGCACCGTAACCCAGGAGGCCGATGAGCAGTTCTTC; CDR3 protein: CASTVTQEADEQFF; clone size: NA; D gene: NA; J gene: TRBJ2-1; V gene: TRBV6-5
CDR3 DNA: TGTGCCAGCAGTGAGGGTGGCGAGCAGTACTTC; CDR3 protein: CASSEGGEQYF; clone size: once; D gene: NA; J gene: TRBJ2-7; V gene: TRBV27
CDR3 DNA: TGTGCCAGCAGCTCTATGTTTGCCGGCACCGGGGAGCTGTTTTTT; CDR3 protein: CASSSMFAGTGELFF; clone size: NA; D gene: NA; J gene: TRBJ2-2; V gene: TRBV5-4
CDR3 DNA: TGTGCCAGCAGCGGTATTCTGGAATCTCCACGTGTTTACAATGAGCAGTTCTTC; CDR3 protein: CASSGILESPRVYNEQFF; clone size: NA; D gene: NA; J gene: TRBJ2-1; V gene: TRBV7-9
CDR3 DNA: TGTGCCAGACAGTGGACTAGCGGGAGGGCCTCTGGGGCCAACGTCCTGACTTTC; CDR3 protein: CARQWTSGRASGANVLTF; clone size: NA; D gene: TRBD2; J gene: TRBJ2-6; V gene: TRBV6-4
CDR3 DNA: TGTGCCAGCAGTTTTTATGAGGGGTCGAACACTGAAGCTTTCTTT; CDR3 protein: CASSFYEGSNTEAFF; clone size: NA; D gene: NA; J gene: TRBJ1-1; V gene: TRBV28
CDR3 DNA: TGTGCCAGCAGTGACAGGGGAAGAAATGAAAAACTGTTTTTT; CDR3 protein: CASSDRGRNEKLFF; clone size: NA; D gene: NA; J gene: TRBJ1-4; V gene: TRBV2
CDR3 DNA: TGTGCCAGCAGCCAACGGGGGTTGGGCACTGAAGCTTTCTTT; CDR3 protein: CASSQRGLGTEAFF; clone size: NA; D gene: NA; J gene: TRBJ1-1; V gene: TRBV14
CDR3 DNA: TGTGCTAGTGGTTTGGTACAAGACAGCGTCTCCTACGAGCAGTACTTC; CDR3 protein: CASGLVQDSVSYEQYF; clone size: NA; D gene: NA; J gene: TRBJ2-7; V gene: TRBV12-5
CDR3 DNA: TGTGCCAGTATTGAACAGGGGCGTTGGACTGAAGCTTTCTTT; CDR3 protein: CASIEQGRWTEAFF; clone size: NA; D gene: TRBD1; J gene: TRBJ1-1; V gene: TRBV19
CDR3 DNA: TGTGCCAGCAGCTCGCACCAGGGGGAGTACGCTGAAGCTTTCTTT; CDR3 protein: CASSSHQGEYAEAFF; clone size: NA; D gene: TRBD1; J gene: TRBJ1-1; V gene: TRBV13
CDR3 DNA: TGTGCCGGATTGACAGGGGGTGAGAGCACCGGGGAGCTGTTTTTT; CDR3 protein: CAGLTGGESTGELFF; clone size: NA; D gene: TRBD1; J gene: TRBJ2-2; V gene: TRBV7-9
CDR3 DNA: TGTGCCAGCAGTGCTCAGGGGCGCTACGAGCAGTACTTC; CDR3 protein: CASSAQGRYEQYF; clone size: NA; D gene: NA; J gene: TRBJ2-7; V gene: TRBV28
CDR3 DNA: TGTGCCTCCCAGGCTGGACTAAGGTCCCATGAGCAGTTCTTC; CDR3 protein: CASQAGLRSHEQFF; clone size: NA; D gene: NA; J gene: TRBJ2-1; V gene: TRBV30
CDR3 DNA: TGTGCCTGGAGCGGCCTGAAGGGCCCGAACTCTGGGGCCAACGTCCTGACTTTC; CDR3 protein: CAWSGLKGPNSGANVLTF; clone size: NA; D gene: NA; J gene: TRBJ2-6; V gene: TRBV30
CDR3 DNA: TGTGCCAGTAGTATAGGCCTGGGTCAGCCCCAGCATTTT; CDR3 protein: CASSIGLGQPQHF; clone size: NA; D gene: NA; J gene: TRBJ1-5; V gene: TRBV19
CDR3 DNA: TGTGCCAGTAGTATGAGCGCCAGGGGCCTAGAAGCTTTCTTT; CDR3 protein: CASSMSARGLEAFF; clone size: NA; D gene: NA; J gene: TRBJ1-1; V gene: TRBV19
CDR3 DNA: TGTGCCATCGGCGATTACTACGAGCAGTACTTC; CDR3 protein: CAIGDYYEQYF; clone size: NA; D gene: NA; J gene: TRBJ2-7; V gene: TRBV10-3
CDR3 DNA: TGTGCCAGCAGCGTCAAAGGGGAGGGTTTCACTGAAGCTTTCTTT; CDR3 protein: CASSVKGEGFTEAFF; clone size: once; D gene: NA; J gene: TRBJ1-1; V gene: TRBV9
CDR3 DNA: TGTGCCAGCAGCCGCAGAGGTGGGGCCGAGCGGGAGACCCAGTACTTC; CDR3 protein: CASSRRGGAERETQYF; clone size: NA; D gene: NA; J gene: TRBJ2-5; V gene: TRBV5-6
CDR3 DNA: TGTGCCTGCGAGGGGCCCCAACTCTACGAGCAGTACTTC; CDR3 protein: CACEGPQLYEQYF; clone size: NA; D gene: NA; J gene: TRBJ2-7; V gene: TRBV28
CDR3 DNA: TGTGCCAGCAGCCAATCTAGGGCGGGAGGGAAGTACGAGCAGTACTTC; CDR3 protein: CASSQSRAGGKYEQYF; clone size: NA; D gene: TRBD2; J gene: TRBJ2-7; V gene: TRBV4-2
CDR3 DNA: TGTGCCAGCAGTTATGACCACAATGAGCAGTTCTTC; CDR3 protein: CASSYDHNEQFF; clone size: NA; D gene: NA; J gene: TRBJ2-1; V gene: TRBV27